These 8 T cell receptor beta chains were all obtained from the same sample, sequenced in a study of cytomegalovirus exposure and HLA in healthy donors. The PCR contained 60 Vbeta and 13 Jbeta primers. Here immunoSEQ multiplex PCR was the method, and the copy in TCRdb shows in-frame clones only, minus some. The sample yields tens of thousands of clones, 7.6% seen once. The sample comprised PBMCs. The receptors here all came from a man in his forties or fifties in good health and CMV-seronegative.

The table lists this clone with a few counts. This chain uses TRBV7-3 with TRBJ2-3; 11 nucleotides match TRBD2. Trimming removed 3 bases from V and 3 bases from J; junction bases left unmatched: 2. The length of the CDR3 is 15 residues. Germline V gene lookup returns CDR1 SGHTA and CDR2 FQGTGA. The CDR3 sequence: CASSFLAGGTDTQYF. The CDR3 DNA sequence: TGTGCCAGCAGCTTCTTAGCGGGAGGGACAGATACGCAGTATTTT.

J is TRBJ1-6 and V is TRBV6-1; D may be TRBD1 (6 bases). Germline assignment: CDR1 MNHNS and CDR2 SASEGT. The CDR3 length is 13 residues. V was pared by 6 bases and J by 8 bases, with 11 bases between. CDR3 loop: CASRSPGDSPLHF. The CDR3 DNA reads TGTGCCAGCAGGTCACCAGGGGATTCACCCCTCCACTTT.

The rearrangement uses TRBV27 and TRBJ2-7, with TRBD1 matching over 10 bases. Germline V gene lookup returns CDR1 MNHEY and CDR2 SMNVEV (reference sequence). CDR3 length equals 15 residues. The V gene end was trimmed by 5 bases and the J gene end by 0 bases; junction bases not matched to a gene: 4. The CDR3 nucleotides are TGTGCCAGCAGTCGACAGGGGGCAAGCTCCTACGAGCAGTACTTC. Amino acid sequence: CASSRQGASSYEQYF.

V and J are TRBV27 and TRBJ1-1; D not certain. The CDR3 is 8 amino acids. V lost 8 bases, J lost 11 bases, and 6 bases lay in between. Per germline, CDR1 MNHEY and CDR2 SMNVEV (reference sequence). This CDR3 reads CASCEAFF. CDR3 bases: TGTGCCAGCTGTGAGGCTTTCTTT.

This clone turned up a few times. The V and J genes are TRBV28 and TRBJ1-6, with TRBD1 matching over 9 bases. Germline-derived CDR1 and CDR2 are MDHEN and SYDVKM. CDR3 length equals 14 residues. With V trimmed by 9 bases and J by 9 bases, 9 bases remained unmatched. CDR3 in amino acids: CASVGGTGPSPLHF. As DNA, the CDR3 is TGTGCCAGTGTGGGGGGGACAGGGCCTTCACCCCTCCACTTT.

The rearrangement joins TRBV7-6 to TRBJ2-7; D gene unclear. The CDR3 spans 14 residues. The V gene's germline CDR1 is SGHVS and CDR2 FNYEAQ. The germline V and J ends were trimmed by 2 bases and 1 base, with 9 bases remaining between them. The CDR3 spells CASSLSDSSYEQYF. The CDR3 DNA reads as TGTGCCAGCAGCTTATCTGACTCGTCCTACGAGCAGTACTTC.

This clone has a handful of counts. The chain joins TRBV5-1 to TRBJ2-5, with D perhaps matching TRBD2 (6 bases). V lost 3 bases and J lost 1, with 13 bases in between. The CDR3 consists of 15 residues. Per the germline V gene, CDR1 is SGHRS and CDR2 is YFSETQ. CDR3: CASSSTGTSQETQYF. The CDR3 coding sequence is TGCGCCAGCAGCTCCACCGGGACTTCCCAAGAGACCCAGTACTTC.

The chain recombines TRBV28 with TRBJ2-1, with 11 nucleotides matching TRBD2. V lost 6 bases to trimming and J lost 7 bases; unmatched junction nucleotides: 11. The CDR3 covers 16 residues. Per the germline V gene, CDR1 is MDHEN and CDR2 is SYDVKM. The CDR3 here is CASRLRLAGPKNEQFF. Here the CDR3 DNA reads TGTGCCAGCAGGCTCCGACTAGCGGGACCTAAAAATGAGCAGTTCTTC.